This entry lists 32 T cell receptor beta chains sequenced from one sample in a study of PD-1 blockade in mismatch repair-deficient tumors. Produced via immunoSEQ multiplex PCR; TCRdb's table is partial and in-frame only. The data hold some 19,000 clones, with around 80% observed a single time. The input for sequencing was PBMCs, taken 52 weeks after starting pembrolizumab. The receptors originated from an adult with mismatch repair-deficient cancer.

This clone appeared a few times. This chain connects TRBV7-2 to TRBJ2-7; 8 positions match TRBD1. V shed 5 bases, J shed 4 bases, and the junction held 7 bases outside the gene matches. Germline values: CDR1 SGHTA, CDR2 FQGNSA. CDR3 length: 14 residues. DNA of the CDR3: TGTGCCAGCAGCCCCCAGGGGGCGCATTACGAGCAGTACTTC. It translates to CASSPQGAHYEQYF.

The chain links TRBV9 to TRBJ2-3, with 8 bases lining up with TRBD2. The CDR3 runs 17 residues. With 0 bases clipped from V and 4 bases from J, the junction kept 10 bases outside the gene matches. The germline V gene encodes CDR1 SGDLS and CDR2 YYNGEE. CDR3 region: CASSVAPIRGGADTQYF. CDR3 DNA sequence: TGTGCCAGCAGCGTAGCCCCCATACGGGGGGGGGCAGATACGCAGTATTTT.

This clone was counted between two and nine times. The chain recombines TRBV9 with TRBJ2-7; perhaps TRBD2 as D (6 bases). Germline V gene sequence: CDR1 SGDLS, CDR2 YYNGEE. The V end lost 2 bases, the J end lost 0 bases, and 9 bases lay between the germline ends. The CDR3 totals 14 residues. For the CDR3, the DNA is TGTGCCAGCAGCGTTAGCGGCCTCTCCTACGAGCAGTACTTC. Translated, it gives CASSVSGLSYEQYF. Looking up the rest from reference TRBV9 and TRBJ2-7 gives the full variable domain: DSGVTQTPKHLITATGQRVTLRCSPRSGDLSVYWYQQSLDQGLQFLIQYYNGEERAKGNILERFSAQQFPDLHSELNLSSLELGDSALYFCASSVSGLSYEQYFGPGTRLTVT.

The chain joins TRBV5-4 to TRBJ1-4; 12 bases agree with TRBD1. Germline-derived CDR1 and CDR2 are SGHNT and YYREEE (reference sequence). CDR3 size: 15 residues. V gave up 4 bases and J gave up 7 bases; unmatched junction bases: 5. CDR3 in amino acids: CASSLGTGGPEKLFF. The CDR3 nucleotides read TGTGCCAGCAGCCTCGGGACAGGGGGCCCTGAAAAACTGTTTTTT.

This CDR3 is CASTTWVGVSGNEQFF. CDR3 DNA sequence: TGTGCCAGCACTACCTGGGTGGGCGTCAGCGGCAATGAGCAGTTCTTC. This chain joins TRBV28 and TRBJ2-1; D perhaps matches TRBD2 (5 bases). CDR3 size: 16 residues. V shed 7 bases and J shed 6 bases, with 22 bases lying between them. Germline V CDR1 and CDR2: MDHEN, SYDVKM.

This sequence joins TRBV7-9 and TRBJ1-4, with TRBD1 matching 10 bases. The CDR3 sequence is 14 residues long. After removal of 5 bases from V and 8 bases from J, the junction contained 5 bases not matched to a gene. Germline CDR1 reads SEHNR; CDR2 reads FQNEAQ (reference sequence). CDR3 in amino acids: CASSAGTGDEKLFF. The CDR3 region has the DNA TGTGCCAGCAGCGCCGGGACAGGGGACGAAAAACTGTTTTTT.

By proportion, this clone is medium-sized. The chain recombines TRBV5-1 with TRBJ2-7; 8 bases fit TRBD2. V was pared by 7 bases and J by 7 bases, with 13 bases of the junction left unmatched. The CDR3 length is 14 residues. Germline CDR1 is SGHRS and CDR2 is YFSETQ. The chain's CDR3 is CASQVTSGSREQYF. The CDR3, as DNA: TGCGCCAGCCAGGTCACGAGCGGGAGTCGAGAGCAGTACTTC.

CDR3 in DNA: TGCGCCAGCAGCCAAATTTTAGCCGGGAGCGAGCAGTACTTC. It specifies CASSQILAGSEQYF. The gene calls are TRBV4-1 and TRBJ2-7; possibly TRBD2 for D (6 bases). This CDR3 spans 14 amino acids. The germline V gene encodes CDR1 MGHRA and CDR2 YSYEKL. V was trimmed by 2 bases and J by 6 bases, leaving 14 bases between them.

The chain uses TRBV27 and TRBJ1-2; 7 bases are a match to TRBD1. This CDR3 has 12 amino acids. V was clipped by 4 bases and J by 5 bases; unmatched bases: 1. The germline V gene has CDR1 MNHEY and CDR2 SMNVEV (reference sequence). The CDR3 DNA reads TGTGCCAGCAGTTCCAGGGGGTATGGCTACACCTTC. Residues: CASSSRGYGYTF.

This clone was observed a handful of times. The rearrangement links TRBV18 to TRBJ2-3, with TRBD2 matching 7 bases. This CDR3 contains 13 residues. Germline CDR1 is KGHSH and CDR2 is LQKENI. The ends lost 8 bases at V and 4 bases at J; junction bases unmatched: 6. CDR3 sequence reads: CASSGDLADTQYF. As DNA, the CDR3 is TGTGCCAGCAGCGGGGATTTGGCAGATACGCAGTATTTT.

The CDR3 loop is CSAIENQPQHF. DNA for the CDR3: TGCAGTGCTATCGAGAATCAGCCCCAGCATTTT. This sequence joins TRBV20-1 and TRBJ1-5, with no clear D. This CDR3 has 11 amino acids. V dropped 4 bases and J dropped 4 bases, with 5 bases sitting between them. The germline CDR1 and CDR2 sequences are DFQATT and SNEGSKA (reference sequence).

This rearrangement joins TRBV5-4 to TRBJ2-2, with D perhaps TRBD2 (6 bases). V lost 1 base to trimming and J lost 5 bases, with 15 bases between them. Looked up from germline, CDR1 is SGHNT and CDR2 is YYREEE (reference sequence). The CDR3 length is 16 residues. CDR3 loop: CASSLYAGRETGELFF. The DNA for the CDR3 is TGTGCCAGCAGCTTGTACGCGGGACGGGAGACCGGGGAGCTGTTTTTT.

The chain employs TRBV5-1 and TRBJ2-2; D might be TRBD2 (6 bases). The germline V gene encodes CDR1 SGHRS and CDR2 YFSETQ. The CDR3 is made up of 15 amino acids. The V and J ends lost 0 bases and 7 bases respectively, with 13 bases between them. The CDR3 coding sequence is TGCGCCAGCAGCTTGGTCCGGGAGAGGGGCGGGGAGCTGTTTTTT. It specifies CASSLVRERGGELFF. Full variable domain (remainder filled in from reference TRBV5-1 and TRBJ2-2): KAGVTQTPRYLIKTRGQQVTLSCSPISGHRSVSWYQQTPGQGLQFLFEYFSETQRNKGNFPGRFSGRQFSNSRSEMNVSTLELGDSALYLCASSLVRERGGELFFGEGSRLTVL.

V is TRBV7-6 and J is TRBJ2-1, with TRBD2 matching over 11 bases. The CDR3 sequence is 16 residues long. Germline V gene lookup returns CDR1 SGHVS and CDR2 FNYEAQ. Trimming at V came to 5 bases and at J to 1 base, leaving 4 bases not matched to a gene. CDR3 DNA: TGTGCCAGCAGCAGGACTAGCGGGTCTTCCTACAATGAGCAGTTCTTC. Encoded protein: CASSRTSGSSYNEQFF.

This clone was found a few times. The V gene is TRBV7-3, the J gene TRBJ2-7; a weak D match, TRBD2 (6 bases). V was trimmed by 5 bases and J by 6 bases, leaving 8 bases between them. CDR1 is SGHTA, CDR2 FQGTGA, per germline. The CDR3 runs 11 residues. Here the CDR3 reads CASSDGSEQYF. CDR3 sequence (DNA): TGTGCCAGCAGCGACGGGAGCGAGCAGTACTTC. The complete variable domain, with remaining parts taken from reference TRBV7-3 and TRBJ2-7, reads GAGVSQTPSNKVTEKGKYVELRCDPISGHTALYWYRQSLGQGPEFLIYFQGTGAADDSGLPNDRFFAVRPEGSVSTLKIQRTERGDSAVYLCASSDGSEQYFGPGTRLTVT.

The gene calls are TRBV7-2 and TRBJ1-6; 8 bases fit TRBD1. Per germline, CDR1 SGHTA and CDR2 FQGNSA. The junction had 6 bases not matched to a gene; V was cut back by 5 bases and J by 9 bases. This CDR3 has 14 amino acids. The CDR3 is CASSQTGAGSPLHF. The DNA for the CDR3 is TGTGCCAGCAGCCAGACAGGGGCAGGTTCACCCCTCCACTTT.

The chain links TRBV2 to TRBJ2-1; D is possibly TRBD2 (6 bases). The CDR3 has 17 amino acids. Trimming left V 5 bases short and J 10 bases short, with 27 bases between. Germline CDR1 and CDR2: SNHLY and FYNNEI. The CDR3 is CASSRIGGTGGPKEQFF. CDR3 nucleotide sequence: TGTGCCAGCAGTCGTATAGGAGGGACTGGGGGTCCGAAGGAGCAGTTCTTC. Full variable domain (remainder filled in from reference TRBV2 and TRBJ2-1): EPEVTQTPSHQVTQMGQEVILRCVPISNHLYFYWYRQILGQKVEFLVSFYNNEISEKSEIFDDQFSVERPDGSNFTLKIRSTKLEDSAMYFCASSRIGGTGGPKEQFFGPGTRLTVL.

The chain links TRBV7-9 to TRBJ1-1; D unresolved. Trimming took 1 base from V and 6 from J, leaving 6 bases between them. This CDR3 has 12 residues. CDR1 SEHNR and CDR2 FQNEAQ come from the germline V gene (reference sequence). CDR3 protein: CASSLGVSEAFF. CDR3 nucleotides: TGTGCCAGCAGCTTAGGTGTATCTGAAGCTTTCTTT.

This chain links TRBV7-3 with TRBJ2-1; 7 bases match TRBD2. Germline V gene sequence: CDR1 SGHTA, CDR2 FQGTGA. There are 14 residues in the CDR3. V shed 4 bases and J 7 bases; nucleotides not matched to a gene: 7. In DNA, the CDR3 is TGTGCCAGCAGCTCTAGACTAGCAAGTAATGAGCAGTTCTTC. This translates into CASSSRLASNEQFF.

The count of this clone is one. The rearrangement joins TRBV7-3 to TRBJ2-2, with 9 bases fitting TRBD1. Germline-derived CDR1 and CDR2 are SGHTA and FQGTGA. The CDR3 sequence is 16 residues long. With V trimmed by 5 bases and J by 4 bases, 8 bases remained unmatched. The CDR3: CASSAQGAEGTGELFF. In DNA, the CDR3 is TGTGCCAGCAGCGCACAGGGGGCGGAGGGCACCGGGGAGCTGTTTTTT.

The chain joins TRBV7-2 to TRBJ2-3; TRBD2 matches 12 bases. With V trimmed by 3 bases and J by 6 bases, 4 bases remained unmatched. The length of the CDR3 is 15 residues. Per germline, CDR1 SGHTA and CDR2 FQGNSA. CDR3 amino acids: CASSFLTSGSDTQYF. CDR3 DNA: TGTGCCAGCAGCTTTTTGACTAGCGGGAGTGATACGCAGTATTTT.

The chain uses TRBV4-1 and TRBJ2-1, with 8 positions matching TRBD2. The CDR3 has 16 residues. V trimming: 1 base; J trimming: 3 bases; junction bases outside the gene matches: 5. Per the germline V gene, CDR1 is MGHRA and CDR2 is YSYEKL. The CDR3 here is CASSQALAGNYNEQFF. The CDR3 coding sequence is TGCGCCAGCAGCCAAGCGTTAGCGGGAAACTACAATGAGCAGTTCTTC.

CDR3 sequence reads: CASLVGGRATTPDNEQFF. Here the CDR3 DNA reads TGTGCCAGCCTCGTTGGCGGGAGGGCCACGACACCTGACAATGAGCAGTTCTTC. V and J are TRBV11-2 and TRBJ2-1, with 9 bases aligning to TRBD2. V was clipped by 8 bases and J by 5 bases; unmatched bases: 19. Per the germline V gene, CDR1 is SGHAT and CDR2 is FQNNGV. The CDR3 consists of 18 residues.

The chain employs TRBV28 and TRBJ2-5, with no clear D. There are 16 residues in the CDR3. Germline CDR1 is MDHEN and CDR2 is SYDVKM. V was pared by 3 bases and J by 1 base, with 15 bases between. This chain's CDR3 is CASSFPKTHFQETQYF. DNA of the CDR3: TGTGCCAGCAGTTTCCCCAAGACACATTTCCAAGAGACCCAGTACTTC.

V is TRBV7-9 and J is TRBJ1-2; D is unresolved. This CDR3 spans 14 amino acids. With 2 bases removed from V and 5 bases from J, the gap between germline ends came to 12 bases. Germline V CDR1 and CDR2: SEHNR, FQNEAQ (reference sequence). CDR3 residues: CASSLSTATYGYTF. The CDR3 nucleotides read TGTGCCAGCAGCTTAAGTACAGCAACATATGGCTACACCTTC.

This clone was picked up a small number of times. The chain combines TRBV15 with TRBJ2-7, with D possibly TRBD2 on 6 matching bases. Trimming cost V 0 bases and J 6 bases, with 12 bases left between them. The CDR3 runs 14 residues. Germline-derived CDR1 and CDR2 are LNHNV and YYDKDF (reference sequence). In nucleotides, the CDR3 is TGTGCCACCAGCAGAGACATAGCGGACGCCGAGCAGTACTTC. It specifies CATSRDIADAEQYF.

This clone was found once. The chain carries TRBV5-4 and TRBJ2-5; weak D call: TRBD2 (6 bases). The germline gives CDR1 SGHNT, CDR2 YYREEE (reference sequence). Trimming cost V 5 bases and J 0 bases, with 14 bases left between them. The CDR3 totals 15 residues. Here the CDR3 DNA reads TGTGCCAGCAGTTTGTACGGGGACTACCAAGAGACCCAGTACTTC. Encoded protein: CASSLYGDYQETQYF.

The sample holds a few counts of this clone. The chain joins TRBV18 to TRBJ2-7, with a weak D call TRBD2 (5 bases). This CDR3 is 13 amino acids long. V was clipped by 3 bases and J by 5 bases, with 11 bases between them. Per germline, CDR1 KGHSH and CDR2 LQKENI. This CDR3 is CASSPASNHEQYF. CDR3 nucleotide sequence: TGTGCCAGCTCACCGGCTAGCAACCACGAGCAGTACTTC.

The chain uses TRBV4-1 and TRBJ2-7, with 9 bases aligning to TRBD2. The CDR3 sequence is 15 residues long. Germline-derived CDR1 and CDR2 are MGHRA and YSYEKL. V gave up 5 bases and J gave up 4 bases; unmatched junction bases: 9. CDR3: CASSTGLARRYEQYF. CDR3 DNA: TGCGCCAGCAGCACCGGACTAGCGAGAAGATACGAGCAGTACTTC.

V gene TRBV7-9 combines with J gene TRBJ2-7; 8 bases align to TRBD2. Looked up from germline, CDR1 is SEHNR and CDR2 is FQNEAQ (reference sequence). V was pared by 3 bases and J by 3 bases, with 13 bases of the junction left unmatched. The CDR3 extends over 17 amino acids. CDR3 DNA: TGTGCCAGCAGCTTTCAACGGACTAGCACGACTTTCTACGAGCAGTACTTC. The encoded protein is CASSFQRTSTTFYEQYF.

The chain employs TRBV6-5 and TRBJ2-5; TRBD2 matches at 8 bases. Germline CDR1 reads MNHEY; CDR2 reads SVGAGI. This CDR3 spans 15 amino acids. V lost 4 bases and J lost 5; bases outside the gene matches: 9. CDR3 bases: TGTGCCAGCAGTTTCAGCGGGAGTGCCATGGAGACCCAGTACTTC. Translation gives CASSFSGSAMETQYF.

This clone showed up just once. The chain recombines TRBV2 with TRBJ2-5; 8 nucleotides line up with TRBD2. The germline V gene has CDR1 SNHLY and CDR2 FYNNEI. V lost 8 bases, J lost 1 base, and 6 bases stayed unmatched. The CDR3 sequence is 14 residues long. CDR3 in DNA: TGTGCCAGCGGGCCTCGGGAGGGCCAAGAGACCCAGTACTTC. Its protein product is CASGPREGQETQYF.